A single sample gave rise to the 6 T cell receptor beta chains below, sequenced in a study of post-analysis software for immune sequencing data. Study-wide results and caveats: Patients showed TRBV5-6, TRBV5-1 and TRBV20-1 among five TRBV segments more frequent than in controls.

Prepared TCR beta cDNA libraries contained unique molecular identifiers. Via MiXCR, TCRdb re-called the PCR reads, giving one row per CDR3 protein. There are 650,000 to 900,000 distinct CDR3 sequences in the sample; 46% occur only once, and roughly 4.9% lies in the top ten. Their antigens remain unidentified. Sequenced input: blood. The origin of the receptors is a girl aged 5 to 17 with multiple sclerosis.

The V gene is TRBV19, the J gene TRBJ2-3; D ambiguous. CDR1 LNHDA and CDR2 SQIVND come from the germline V gene (reference sequence). The CDR3 totals 14 residues. With 6 bases removed from V and 8 bases from J, the gap between germline ends came to 18 bases. CDR3 amino acids: CASSPDFLFRTQYF. CDR3 sequence (DNA): TGTGCCAGTAGCCCCGACTTCCTCTTCCGTACGCAGTATTTT.

Concerning this clonotype: One junction end does not reproduce the germline sequence, and a read error may be involved. The genes are TRBV7-8 and TRBJ2-3; 7 bases match TRBD1. The CDR3 covers 15 residues. CDR1 SGHVS and CDR2 FQNEAQ come from the germline V gene. The DNA of the CDR3 is TGTGCCAGCAGACCGGACAGGCTTAGCACAGATATGCAGTATTTT. It yields the protein CASRPDRLSTDMQYF.

This clonotype has more than one count but fewer than ten. The chain uses TRBV6-5 and TRBJ2-1; D gene uncertain. V was pared by 2 bases and J by 3 bases, with 5 bases between. The CDR3 sequence is 13 residues long. The germline gives CDR1 MNHEY, CDR2 SVGAGI. The CDR3 coding sequence is TGTGCCAGCAGTTACGGTGGCTACAATGAGCAGTTCTTC. Translation: CASSYGGYNEQFF.

CDR3 DNA sequence: TGTGCCAGCAGCCCCATGAGGGGAGGTGACTATGGCTACACCTTC. Translation: CASSPMRGGDYGYTF. This sequence joins TRBV12-3 or TRBV12-4 and TRBJ1-2; D is possibly TRBD1 (5 bases). This CDR3 has 15 amino acids. V was shortened by 6 bases and J by 3 bases, with 17 bases between the two germline ends.

This sequence joins TRBV5-1 and TRBJ2-1; D ambiguous. Germline V gene lookup returns CDR1 SGHRS and CDR2 YFSETQ. Deletions cut 0 bases from V and 4 bases from J, with 11 bases between. The CDR3 runs 15 residues. CDR3 protein: CASSLETRPYNEQFF. For the CDR3, the DNA is TGCGCCAGCAGCTTGGAGACAAGACCATACAATGAGCAGTTCTTC.

This chain uses TRBV27 with TRBJ1-2; D remains unclear. CDR1 is MNHEY and CDR2 is SMNVEV in the germline V gene (reference sequence). The V end lost 6 bases, the J end lost 4 bases, and 15 bases lay between the germline ends. This CDR3 comprises 14 residues. CDR3: CASSTAGSRYGYTF. The CDR3 region has the DNA TGTGCCAGCAGCACGGCCGGGTCTCGCTATGGCTACACCTTC.